This T cell receptor beta chain was identified during a study of T cell changes during pregnancy in multiple sclerosis. Clones were sequenced by immunoSEQ multiplex PCR, and TCRdb holds only the in-frame ones, with some missing. The data contain approximately 37,000 clones, about 88% of them singletons. The V gene's germline CDR1 is SGDLS and CDR2 YYNGEE. V was pared by 2 bases and J by 7 bases, with 15 bases between. The CDR3 totals 15 residues. The material was CD4+ T cells from peripheral blood mononuclear cells, obtained in the first trimester of pregnancy. The sequence came from a female donor with multiple sclerosis, enrolled in a pregnancy study. The chain carries TRBV9 and TRBJ1-4, with D uncertain. The CDR3 spells CASSVFGMTGEKLFF. CDR3 bases: TGTGCCAGCAGCGTCTTCGGGATGACGGGTGAAAAACTGTTTTTT.